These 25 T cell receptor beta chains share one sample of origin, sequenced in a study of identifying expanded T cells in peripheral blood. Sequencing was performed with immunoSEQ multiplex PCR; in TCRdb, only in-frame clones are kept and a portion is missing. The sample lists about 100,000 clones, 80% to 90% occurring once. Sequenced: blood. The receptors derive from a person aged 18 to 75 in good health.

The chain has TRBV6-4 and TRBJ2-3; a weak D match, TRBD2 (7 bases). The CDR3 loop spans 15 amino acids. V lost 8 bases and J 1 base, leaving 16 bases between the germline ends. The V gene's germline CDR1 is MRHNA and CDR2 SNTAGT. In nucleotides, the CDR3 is TGTGCCAGCGCTAGCGGAGGGGGAGGCACAGATACGCAGTATTTT. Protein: CASASGGGGTDTQYF.

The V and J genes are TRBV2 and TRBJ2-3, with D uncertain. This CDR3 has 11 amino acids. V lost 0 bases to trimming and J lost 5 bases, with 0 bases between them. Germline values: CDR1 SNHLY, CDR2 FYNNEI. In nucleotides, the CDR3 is TGTGCCAGCAGTGAAGCAGATACGCAGTATTTT. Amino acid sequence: CASSEADTQYF.

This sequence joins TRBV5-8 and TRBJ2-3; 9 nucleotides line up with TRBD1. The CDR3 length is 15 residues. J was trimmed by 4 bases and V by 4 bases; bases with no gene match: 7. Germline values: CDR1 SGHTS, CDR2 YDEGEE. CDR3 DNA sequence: TGTGCCAGCAGCCAATATACAGGGGGCGCAGATACGCAGTATTTT. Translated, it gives CASSQYTGGADTQYF. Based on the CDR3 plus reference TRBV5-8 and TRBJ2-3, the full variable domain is EAGVTQSPTHLIKTRGQQATLRCSPISGHTSVYWYQQALGLGLQFLLWYDEGEERNRGNFPPRFSGRQFPNYSSELNVNALELEDSALYLCASSQYTGGADTQYFGPGTRLTVL.

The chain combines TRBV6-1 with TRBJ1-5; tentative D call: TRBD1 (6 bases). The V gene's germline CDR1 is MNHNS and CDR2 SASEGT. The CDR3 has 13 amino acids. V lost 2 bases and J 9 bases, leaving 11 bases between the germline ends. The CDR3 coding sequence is TGTGCCAGCAGTGAAAGGGGGGAATGGCCCCAGCATTTT. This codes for CASSERGEWPQHF.

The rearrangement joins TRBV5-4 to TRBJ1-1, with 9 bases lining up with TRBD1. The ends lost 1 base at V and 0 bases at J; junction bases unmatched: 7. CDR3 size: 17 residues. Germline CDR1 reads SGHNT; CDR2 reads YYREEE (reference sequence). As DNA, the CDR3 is TGTGCCAGCAGCTTGCTTGGGACAGGGTACATGAACACTGAAGCTTTCTTT. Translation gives CASSLLGTGYMNTEAFF.

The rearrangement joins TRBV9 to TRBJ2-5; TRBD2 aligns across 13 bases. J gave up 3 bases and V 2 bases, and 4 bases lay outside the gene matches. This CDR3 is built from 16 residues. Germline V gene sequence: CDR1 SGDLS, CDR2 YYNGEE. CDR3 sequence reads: CASSVSGTSGKETQYF. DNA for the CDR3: TGTGCCAGCAGCGTTTCTGGGACTAGCGGGAAAGAGACCCAGTACTTC.

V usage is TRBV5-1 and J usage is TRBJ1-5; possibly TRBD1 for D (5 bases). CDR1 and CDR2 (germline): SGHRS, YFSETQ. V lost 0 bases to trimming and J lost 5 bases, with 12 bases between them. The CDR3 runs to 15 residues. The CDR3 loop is CASSLEGLNYQPQHF. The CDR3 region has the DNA TGCGCCAGCAGCTTGGAGGGACTAAACTATCAGCCCCAGCATTTT.

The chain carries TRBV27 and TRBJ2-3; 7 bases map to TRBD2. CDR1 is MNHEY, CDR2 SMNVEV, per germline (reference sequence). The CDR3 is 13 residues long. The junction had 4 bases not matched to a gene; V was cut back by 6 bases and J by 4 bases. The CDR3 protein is CASRRGVADTQYF. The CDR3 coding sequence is TGTGCCAGCAGACGGGGGGTCGCAGATACGCAGTATTTT.

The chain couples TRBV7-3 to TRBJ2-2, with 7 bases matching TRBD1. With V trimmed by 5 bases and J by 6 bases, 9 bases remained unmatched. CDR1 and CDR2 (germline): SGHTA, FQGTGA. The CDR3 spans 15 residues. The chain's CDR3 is CASSLDRVGAGELFF. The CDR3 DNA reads TGTGCCAGCAGCCTAGACAGGGTCGGCGCCGGGGAGCTGTTTTTT.

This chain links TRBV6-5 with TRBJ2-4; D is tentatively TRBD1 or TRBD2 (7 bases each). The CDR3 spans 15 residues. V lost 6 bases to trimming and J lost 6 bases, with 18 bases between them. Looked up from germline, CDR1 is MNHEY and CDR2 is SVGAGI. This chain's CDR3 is CASRKLQGEGNIQYF. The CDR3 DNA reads TGTGCCAGCAGGAAACTCCAGGGGGAGGGAAACATTCAGTACTTC.

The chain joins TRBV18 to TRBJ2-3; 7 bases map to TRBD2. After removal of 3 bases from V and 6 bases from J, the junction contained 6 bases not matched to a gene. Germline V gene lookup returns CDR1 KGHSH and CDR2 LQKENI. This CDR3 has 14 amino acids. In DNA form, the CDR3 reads TGTGCCAGCTCACCCCCAGTGGGGGGGGATACGCAGTATTTT. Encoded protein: CASSPPVGGDTQYF.

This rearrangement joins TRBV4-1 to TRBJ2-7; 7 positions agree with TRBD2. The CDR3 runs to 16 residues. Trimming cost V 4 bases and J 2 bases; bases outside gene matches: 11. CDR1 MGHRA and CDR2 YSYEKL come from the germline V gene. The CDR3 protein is CASSLSSGTTTYEQYF. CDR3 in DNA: TGCGCCAGCAGCCTTTCCTCCGGGACTACGACCTACGAGCAGTACTTC.

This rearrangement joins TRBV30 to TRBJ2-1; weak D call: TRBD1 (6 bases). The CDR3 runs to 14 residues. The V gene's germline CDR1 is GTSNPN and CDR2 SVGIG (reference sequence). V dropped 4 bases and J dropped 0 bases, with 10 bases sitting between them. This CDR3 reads CAWTGVASYNEQFF. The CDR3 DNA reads TGTGCCTGGACAGGGGTAGCCTCCTACAATGAGCAGTTCTTC.

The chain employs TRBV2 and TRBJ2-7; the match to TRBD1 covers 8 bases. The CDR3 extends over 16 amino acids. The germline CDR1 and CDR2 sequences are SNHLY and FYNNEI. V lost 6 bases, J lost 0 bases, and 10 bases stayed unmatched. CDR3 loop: CASRGMGQDTSYEQYF. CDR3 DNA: TGTGCCAGCAGGGGGATGGGACAGGACACCTCCTACGAGCAGTACTTC.

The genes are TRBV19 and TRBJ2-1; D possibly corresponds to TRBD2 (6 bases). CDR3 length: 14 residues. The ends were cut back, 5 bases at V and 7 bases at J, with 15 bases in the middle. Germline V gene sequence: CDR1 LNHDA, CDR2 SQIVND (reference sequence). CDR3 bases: TGTGCCAGTAGTCCCGGGACGGGAGAAAATGAGCAGTTCTTC. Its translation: CASSPGTGENEQFF.

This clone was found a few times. The CDR3, as DNA: TGTGCCAGCAGTGAATTCTACGAGCAGTACTTC. Encoded protein: CASSEFYEQYF. This chain links TRBV2 with TRBJ2-7; D is unresolved. This CDR3 is built from 11 residues. In germline, CDR1 is SNHLY, CDR2 FYNNEI. Deletions cut 2 bases from V and 3 bases from J, with 2 bases between.

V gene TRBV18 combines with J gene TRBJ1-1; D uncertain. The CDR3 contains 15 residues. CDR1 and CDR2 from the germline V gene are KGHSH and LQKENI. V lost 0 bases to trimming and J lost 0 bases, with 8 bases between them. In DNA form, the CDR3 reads TGTGCCAGCTCACCACCCCAAACGGTGAACACTGAAGCTTTCTTT. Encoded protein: CASSPPQTVNTEAFF. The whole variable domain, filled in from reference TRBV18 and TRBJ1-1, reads NAGVMQNPRHLVRRRGQEARLRCSPMKGHSHVYWYRQLPEEGLKFMVYLQKENIIDESGMPKERFSAEFPKEGPSILRIQQVVRGDSAAYFCASSPPQTVNTEAFFGQGTRLTVV.

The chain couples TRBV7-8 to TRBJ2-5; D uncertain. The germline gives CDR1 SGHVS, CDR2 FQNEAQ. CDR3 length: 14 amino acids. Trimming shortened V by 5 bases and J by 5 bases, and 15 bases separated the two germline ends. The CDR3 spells CASSARVILETQYF. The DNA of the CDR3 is TGTGCCAGCAGCGCCCGCGTTATCTTGGAGACCCAGTACTTC.

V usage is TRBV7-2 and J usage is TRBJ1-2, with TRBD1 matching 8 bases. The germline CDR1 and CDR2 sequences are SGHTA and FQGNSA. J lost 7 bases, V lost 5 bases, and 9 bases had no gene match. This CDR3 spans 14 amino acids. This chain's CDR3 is CASSTTGGDPGYTF. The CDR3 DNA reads TGTGCCAGCAGCACCACAGGGGGGGATCCTGGCTACACCTTC.

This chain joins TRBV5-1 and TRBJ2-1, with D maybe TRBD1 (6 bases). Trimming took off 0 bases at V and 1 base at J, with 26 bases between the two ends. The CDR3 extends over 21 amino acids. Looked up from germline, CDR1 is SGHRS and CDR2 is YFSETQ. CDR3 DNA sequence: TGCGCCAGCAGCTTGGTGGGGGCTTTACTGGACTTCTTTACTTCCTACAATGAGCAGTTCTTC. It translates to CASSLVGALLDFFTSYNEQFF.

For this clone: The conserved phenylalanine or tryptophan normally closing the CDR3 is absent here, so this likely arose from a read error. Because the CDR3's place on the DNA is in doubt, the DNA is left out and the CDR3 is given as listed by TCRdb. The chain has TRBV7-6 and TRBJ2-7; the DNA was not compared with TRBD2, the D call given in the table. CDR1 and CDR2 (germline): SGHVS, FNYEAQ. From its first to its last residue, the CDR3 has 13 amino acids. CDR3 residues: CASSLARLVLQRG.

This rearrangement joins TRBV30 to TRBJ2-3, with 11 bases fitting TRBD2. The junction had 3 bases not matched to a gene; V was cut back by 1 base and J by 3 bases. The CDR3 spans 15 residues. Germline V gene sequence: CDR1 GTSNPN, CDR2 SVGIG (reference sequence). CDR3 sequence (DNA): TGTGCCTGGAGTGCGGGGACTAGCGGTACAGATACGCAGTATTTT. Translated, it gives CAWSAGTSGTDTQYF.

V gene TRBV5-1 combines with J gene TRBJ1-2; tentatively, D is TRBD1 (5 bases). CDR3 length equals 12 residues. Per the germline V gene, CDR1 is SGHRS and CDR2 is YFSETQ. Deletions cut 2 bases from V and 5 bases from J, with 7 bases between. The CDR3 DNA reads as TGCGCCAGCAGCTTCGGACATTATGGCTACACCTTC. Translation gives CASSFGHYGYTF.

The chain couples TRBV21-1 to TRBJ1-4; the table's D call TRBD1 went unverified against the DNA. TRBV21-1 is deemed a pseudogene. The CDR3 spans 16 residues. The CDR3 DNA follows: TGTGCCAGCCCCGGGACAGCACAACTGAAGAATGAAAAACTGTTTTTT. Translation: CASPGTAQLKNEKLFF.

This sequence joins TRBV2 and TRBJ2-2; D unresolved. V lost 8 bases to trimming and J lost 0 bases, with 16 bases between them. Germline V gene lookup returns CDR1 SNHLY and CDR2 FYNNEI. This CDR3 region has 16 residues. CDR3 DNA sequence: TGTGCCAGCTCGCGCCTCGGGTTAGCGAACACCGGGGAGCTGTTTTTT. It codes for CASSRLGLANTGELFF. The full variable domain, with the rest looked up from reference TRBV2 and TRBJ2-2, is EPEVTQTPSHQVTQMGQEVILRCVPISNHLYFYWYRQILGQKVEFLVSFYNNEISEKSEIFDDQFSVERPDGSNFTLKIRSTKLEDSAMYFCASSRLGLANTGELFFGEGSRLTVL.